This T cell receptor (beta chain) stems from a study of Tregs in tolerant kidney transplant recipients. Produced via immunoSEQ multiplex PCR; TCRdb's table is partial and in-frame only. The table lists around 66,000 clones, 70% to 90% of them singletons, with 2.1% in the top ten. Comment on this clone: As yet, its antigen is unknown. Likely a read error: the CDR3 ends without its conserved phenylalanine or tryptophan.

Points from the study as a whole: Tolerant patients' donor-specific Tregs expanded beyond overall Tregs, suggesting antigen-driven growth.

The source of this sequence is a human donor who received a combined kidney and bone marrow transplant. Here the sequenced sample was Tregs from blood, taken before the transplant.

In nucleotides, the CDR3 is TGTGCCAGCAGGGCTCAGGGGGCCTCCTATGGCTACACCCTC. Its protein product is CASRAQGASYGYTL. This sequence joins TRBV6-1 and TRBJ1-2; 8 bases are shared with TRBD1. V gave up 6 bases and J gave up 4 bases; unmatched junction bases: 7. CDR1 is MNHNS and CDR2 is SASEGT in the germline V gene. CDR3 size: 14 residues.